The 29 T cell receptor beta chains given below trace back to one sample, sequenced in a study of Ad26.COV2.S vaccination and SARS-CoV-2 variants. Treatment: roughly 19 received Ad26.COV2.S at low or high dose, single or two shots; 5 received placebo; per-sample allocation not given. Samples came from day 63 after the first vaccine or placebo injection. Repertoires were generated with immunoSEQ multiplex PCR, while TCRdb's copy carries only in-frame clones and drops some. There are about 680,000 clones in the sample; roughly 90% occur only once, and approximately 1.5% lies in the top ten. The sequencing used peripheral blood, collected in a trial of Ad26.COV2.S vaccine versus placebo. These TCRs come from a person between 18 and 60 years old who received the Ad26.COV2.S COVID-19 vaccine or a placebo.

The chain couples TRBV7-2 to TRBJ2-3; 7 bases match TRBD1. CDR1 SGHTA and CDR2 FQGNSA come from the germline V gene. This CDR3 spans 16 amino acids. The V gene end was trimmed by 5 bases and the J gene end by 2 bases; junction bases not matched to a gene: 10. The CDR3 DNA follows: TGTGCCAGCAGCCGCGAGGGGGCCGGGTTCACAGATACGCAGTATTTT. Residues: CASSREGAGFTDTQYF.

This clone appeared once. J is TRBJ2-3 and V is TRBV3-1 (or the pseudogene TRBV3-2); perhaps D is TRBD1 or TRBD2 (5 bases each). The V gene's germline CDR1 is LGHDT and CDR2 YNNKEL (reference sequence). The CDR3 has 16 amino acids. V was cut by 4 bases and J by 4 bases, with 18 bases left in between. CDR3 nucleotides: TGTGCCAGCAGCCCACCCCCCCACGGGGCGGCAGATACGCAGTATTTT. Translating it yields CASSPPPHGAADTQYF.

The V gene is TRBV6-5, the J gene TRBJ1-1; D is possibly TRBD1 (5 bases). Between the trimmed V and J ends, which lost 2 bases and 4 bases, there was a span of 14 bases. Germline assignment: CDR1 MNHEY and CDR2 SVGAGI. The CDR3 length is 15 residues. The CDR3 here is CASSYTVLRGTEAFF. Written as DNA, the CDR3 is TGTGCCAGCAGTTACACGGTTTTGAGGGGCACTGAAGCTTTCTTT.

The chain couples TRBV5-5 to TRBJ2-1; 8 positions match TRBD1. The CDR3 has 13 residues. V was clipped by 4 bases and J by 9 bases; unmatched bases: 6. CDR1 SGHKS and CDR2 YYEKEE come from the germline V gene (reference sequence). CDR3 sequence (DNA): TGTGCCAGCAGCCCGGACAGGGCAGGTGAGCAGTTCTTC. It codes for CASSPDRAGEQFF.

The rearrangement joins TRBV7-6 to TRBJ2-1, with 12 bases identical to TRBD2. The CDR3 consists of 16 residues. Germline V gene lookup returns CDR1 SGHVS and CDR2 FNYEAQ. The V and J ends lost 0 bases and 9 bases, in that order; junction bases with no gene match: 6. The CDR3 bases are TGTGCCAGCAGCTTAGCGCTAGCGGGAGGGCATGGTGAGCAGTTCTTC. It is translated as CASSLALAGGHGEQFF.

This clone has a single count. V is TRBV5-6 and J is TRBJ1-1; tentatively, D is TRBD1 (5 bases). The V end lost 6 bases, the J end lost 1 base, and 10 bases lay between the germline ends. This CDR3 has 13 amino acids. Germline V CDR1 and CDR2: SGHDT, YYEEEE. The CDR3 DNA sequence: TGTGCCAGCAACCACCAGGGGAACACTGAAGCTTTCTTT. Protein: CASNHQGNTEAFF.

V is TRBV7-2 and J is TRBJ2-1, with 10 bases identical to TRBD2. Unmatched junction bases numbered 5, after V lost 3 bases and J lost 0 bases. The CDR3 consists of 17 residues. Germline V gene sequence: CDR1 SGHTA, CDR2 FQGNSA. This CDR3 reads CASSFSWTSGSYNEQFF. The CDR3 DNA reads TGTGCCAGCAGCTTCTCTTGGACTAGCGGCTCCTACAATGAGCAGTTCTTC.

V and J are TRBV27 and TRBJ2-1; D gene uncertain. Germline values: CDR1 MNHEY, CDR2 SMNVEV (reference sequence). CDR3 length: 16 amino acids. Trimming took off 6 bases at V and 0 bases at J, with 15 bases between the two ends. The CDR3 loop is CASSLSGQPSYNEQFF. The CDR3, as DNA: TGTGCCAGCAGCCTTAGTGGCCAGCCCTCCTACAATGAGCAGTTCTTC.

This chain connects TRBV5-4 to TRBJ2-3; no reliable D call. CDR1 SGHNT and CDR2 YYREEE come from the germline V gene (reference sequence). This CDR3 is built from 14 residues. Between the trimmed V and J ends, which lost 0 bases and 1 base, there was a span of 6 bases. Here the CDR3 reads CASSLGLRTDTQYF. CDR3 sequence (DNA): TGTGCCAGCAGCTTGGGACTGCGCACAGATACGCAGTATTTT.

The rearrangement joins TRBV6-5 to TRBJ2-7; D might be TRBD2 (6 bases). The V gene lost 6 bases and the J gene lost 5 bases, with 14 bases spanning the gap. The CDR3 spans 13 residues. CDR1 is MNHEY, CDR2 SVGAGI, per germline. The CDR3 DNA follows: TGTGCCAGCAGAAGGCAGGGAGGCCACGAGCAGTACTTC. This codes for CASRRQGGHEQYF.

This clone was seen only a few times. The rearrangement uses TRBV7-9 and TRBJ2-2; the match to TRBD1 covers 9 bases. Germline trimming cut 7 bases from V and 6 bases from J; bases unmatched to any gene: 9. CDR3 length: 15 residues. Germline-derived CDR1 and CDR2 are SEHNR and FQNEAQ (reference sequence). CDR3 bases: TGTGCCAGCATCATTCCGGGACAGGGTGCCGGGGAGCTGTTTTTT. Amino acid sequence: CASIIPGQGAGELFF.

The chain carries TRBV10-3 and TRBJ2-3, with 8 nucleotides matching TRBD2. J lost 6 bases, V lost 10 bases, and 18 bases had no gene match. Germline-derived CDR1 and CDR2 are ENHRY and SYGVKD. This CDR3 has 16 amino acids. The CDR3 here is CATSPGGGGYTDTQYF. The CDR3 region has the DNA TGTGCCACCTCCCCAGGTGGCGGGGGGTATACGGATACGCAGTATTTT.

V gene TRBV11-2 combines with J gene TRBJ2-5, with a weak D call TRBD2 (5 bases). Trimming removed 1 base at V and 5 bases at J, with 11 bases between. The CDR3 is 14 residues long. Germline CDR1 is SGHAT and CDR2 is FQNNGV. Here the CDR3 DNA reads TGTGCCAGCAGCTTAGTTTCTAGCCTTGAGACCCAGTACTTC. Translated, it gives CASSLVSSLETQYF.

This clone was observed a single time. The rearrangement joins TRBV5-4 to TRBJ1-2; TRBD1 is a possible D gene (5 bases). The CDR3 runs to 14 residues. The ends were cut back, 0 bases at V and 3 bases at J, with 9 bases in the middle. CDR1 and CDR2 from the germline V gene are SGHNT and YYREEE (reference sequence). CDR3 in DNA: TGTGCCAGCAGCTTGGGGACATCCGACTATGGCTACACCTTC. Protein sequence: CASSLGTSDYGYTF.

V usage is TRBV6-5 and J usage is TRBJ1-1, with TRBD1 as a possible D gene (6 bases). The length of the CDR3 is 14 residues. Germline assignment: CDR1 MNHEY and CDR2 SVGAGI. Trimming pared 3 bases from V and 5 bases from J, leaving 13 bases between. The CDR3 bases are TGTGCCAGCAGTTATGCAGGGGTCGAGACTGAAGCTTTCTTT. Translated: CASSYAGVETEAFF.

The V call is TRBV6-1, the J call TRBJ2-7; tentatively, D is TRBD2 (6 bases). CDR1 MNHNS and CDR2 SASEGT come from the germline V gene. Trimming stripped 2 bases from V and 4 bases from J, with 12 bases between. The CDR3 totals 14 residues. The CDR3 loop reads CASSEWDSYYEQYF. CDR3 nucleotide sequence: TGTGCCAGCAGTGAATGGGACTCCTATTACGAGCAGTACTTC.

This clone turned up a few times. The DNA of the CDR3 is TGTGCCAGCAGTTTGTCGCGTTACACTGAAGCTTTCTTT. Its translation is CASSLSRYTEAFF. This chain joins TRBV27 and TRBJ1-1; no clear D gene. CDR3 length: 13 residues. Trimming shortened V by 3 bases and J by 3 bases, and 8 bases separated the two germline ends. The germline V gene encodes CDR1 MNHEY and CDR2 SMNVEV (reference sequence).

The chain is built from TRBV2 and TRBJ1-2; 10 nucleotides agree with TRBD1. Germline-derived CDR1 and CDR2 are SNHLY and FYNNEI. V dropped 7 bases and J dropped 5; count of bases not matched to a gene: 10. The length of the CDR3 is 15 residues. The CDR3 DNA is TGTGCCAGCAAGGCTGGGACAGGGGTTCAATATGGCTACACCTTC. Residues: CASKAGTGVQYGYTF. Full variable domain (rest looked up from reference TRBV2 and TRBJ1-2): EPEVTQTPSHQVTQMGQEVILRCVPISNHLYFYWYRQILGQKVEFLVSFYNNEISEKSEIFDDQFSVERPDGSNFTLKIRSTKLEDSAMYFCASKAGTGVQYGYTFGSGTRLTVV.

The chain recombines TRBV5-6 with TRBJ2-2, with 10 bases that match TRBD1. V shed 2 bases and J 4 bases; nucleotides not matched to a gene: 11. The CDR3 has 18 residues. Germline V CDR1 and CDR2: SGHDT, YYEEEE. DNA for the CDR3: TGTGCCAGCAGCTTTATGACAGGGGGCCGTTTTGGCACCGGGGAGCTGTTTTTT. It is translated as CASSFMTGGRFGTGELFF.

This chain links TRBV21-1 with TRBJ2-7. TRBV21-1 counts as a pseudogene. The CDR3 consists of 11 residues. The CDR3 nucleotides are TGTGCCAGCAGCAAAGATGACGAGCAGTACTTC. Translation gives CASSKDDEQYF.

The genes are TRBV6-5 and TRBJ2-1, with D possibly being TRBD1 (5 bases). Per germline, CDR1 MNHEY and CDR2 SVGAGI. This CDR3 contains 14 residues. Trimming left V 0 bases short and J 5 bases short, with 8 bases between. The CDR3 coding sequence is TGTGCCAGCAGTTACTCGACAGTGGACAATGAGCAGTTCTTC. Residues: CASSYSTVDNEQFF.

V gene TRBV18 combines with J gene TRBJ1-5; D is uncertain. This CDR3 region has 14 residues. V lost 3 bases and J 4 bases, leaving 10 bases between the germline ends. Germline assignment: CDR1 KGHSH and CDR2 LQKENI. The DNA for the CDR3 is TGTGCCAGCTCACCGCGGGCGGAGAATCAGCCCCAGCATTTT. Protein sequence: CASSPRAENQPQHF.

In DNA form, the CDR3 reads TGTGCCTGGATGGTGGGAAACACCATATATTTT. Its protein product is CAWMVGNTIYF. This chain joins TRBV30 and TRBJ1-3; D remains unclear. Trimming pared 4 bases from V and 4 bases from J, leaving 5 bases between. The CDR3 spans 11 residues. From germline, CDR1 is GTSNPN and CDR2 SVGIG (reference sequence).

The CDR3 DNA follows: TGTGCCAGTAGTATTTCAGGGACGGTGTATCAGCCCCAGCATTTT. Translation gives CASSISGTVYQPQHF. The V call is TRBV19, the J call TRBJ1-5; possible D gene TRBD1, 5 bases. CDR1 is LNHDA, CDR2 SQIVND, per germline (reference sequence). The length of the CDR3 is 15 residues. V was cut by 3 bases and J by 5 bases, with 14 bases left in between. Together with reference TRBV19 and TRBJ1-5, the CDR3 gives the full variable domain: DGGITQSPKYLFRKEGQNVTLSCEQNLNHDAMYWYRQDPGQGLRLIYYSQIVNDFQKGDIAEGYSVSREKKESFPLTVTSAQKNPTAFYLCASSISGTVYQPQHFGDGTRLSIL.

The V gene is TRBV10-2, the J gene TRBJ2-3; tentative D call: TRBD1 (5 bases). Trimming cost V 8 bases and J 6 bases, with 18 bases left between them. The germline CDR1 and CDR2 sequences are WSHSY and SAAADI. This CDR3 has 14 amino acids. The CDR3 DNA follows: TGCGCCAGCGGGGCAGGCGTCGTGCGTGATACGCAGTATTTT. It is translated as CASGAGVVRDTQYF.

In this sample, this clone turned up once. The CDR3 loop reads CASRTSPGGTGELFF. The CDR3 DNA sequence: TGTGCCTCGCGGACATCTCCGGGAGGCACCGGGGAGCTGTTTTTT. The chain has TRBV10-3 and TRBJ2-2; 7 bases map to TRBD2. Per the germline V gene, CDR1 is ENHRY and CDR2 is SYGVKD. This CDR3 is 15 amino acids long. V shed 11 bases, J shed 4 bases, and the junction held 13 bases outside the gene matches.

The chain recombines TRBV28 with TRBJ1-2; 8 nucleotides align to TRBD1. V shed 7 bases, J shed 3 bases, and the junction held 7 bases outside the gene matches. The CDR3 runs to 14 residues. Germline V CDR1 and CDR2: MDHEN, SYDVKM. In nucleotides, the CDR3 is TGTGCCAGCACCACCGGACAGGGATACTATGGCTACACCTTC. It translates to CASTTGQGYYGYTF.

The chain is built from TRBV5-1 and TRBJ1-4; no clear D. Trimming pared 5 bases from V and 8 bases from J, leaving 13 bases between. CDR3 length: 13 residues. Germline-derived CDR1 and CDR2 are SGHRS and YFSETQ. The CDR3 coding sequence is TGCGCCAGCAGTCCCCTAGGAGGCGAAAAACTGTTTTTT. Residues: CASSPLGGEKLFF.

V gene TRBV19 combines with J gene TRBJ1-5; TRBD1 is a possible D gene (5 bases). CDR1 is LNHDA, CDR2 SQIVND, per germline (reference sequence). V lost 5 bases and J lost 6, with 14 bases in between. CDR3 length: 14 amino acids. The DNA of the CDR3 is TGTGCCAGTAGTGAGGCGGAGGGGAGTCAGCCCCAGCATTTT. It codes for CASSEAEGSQPQHF.